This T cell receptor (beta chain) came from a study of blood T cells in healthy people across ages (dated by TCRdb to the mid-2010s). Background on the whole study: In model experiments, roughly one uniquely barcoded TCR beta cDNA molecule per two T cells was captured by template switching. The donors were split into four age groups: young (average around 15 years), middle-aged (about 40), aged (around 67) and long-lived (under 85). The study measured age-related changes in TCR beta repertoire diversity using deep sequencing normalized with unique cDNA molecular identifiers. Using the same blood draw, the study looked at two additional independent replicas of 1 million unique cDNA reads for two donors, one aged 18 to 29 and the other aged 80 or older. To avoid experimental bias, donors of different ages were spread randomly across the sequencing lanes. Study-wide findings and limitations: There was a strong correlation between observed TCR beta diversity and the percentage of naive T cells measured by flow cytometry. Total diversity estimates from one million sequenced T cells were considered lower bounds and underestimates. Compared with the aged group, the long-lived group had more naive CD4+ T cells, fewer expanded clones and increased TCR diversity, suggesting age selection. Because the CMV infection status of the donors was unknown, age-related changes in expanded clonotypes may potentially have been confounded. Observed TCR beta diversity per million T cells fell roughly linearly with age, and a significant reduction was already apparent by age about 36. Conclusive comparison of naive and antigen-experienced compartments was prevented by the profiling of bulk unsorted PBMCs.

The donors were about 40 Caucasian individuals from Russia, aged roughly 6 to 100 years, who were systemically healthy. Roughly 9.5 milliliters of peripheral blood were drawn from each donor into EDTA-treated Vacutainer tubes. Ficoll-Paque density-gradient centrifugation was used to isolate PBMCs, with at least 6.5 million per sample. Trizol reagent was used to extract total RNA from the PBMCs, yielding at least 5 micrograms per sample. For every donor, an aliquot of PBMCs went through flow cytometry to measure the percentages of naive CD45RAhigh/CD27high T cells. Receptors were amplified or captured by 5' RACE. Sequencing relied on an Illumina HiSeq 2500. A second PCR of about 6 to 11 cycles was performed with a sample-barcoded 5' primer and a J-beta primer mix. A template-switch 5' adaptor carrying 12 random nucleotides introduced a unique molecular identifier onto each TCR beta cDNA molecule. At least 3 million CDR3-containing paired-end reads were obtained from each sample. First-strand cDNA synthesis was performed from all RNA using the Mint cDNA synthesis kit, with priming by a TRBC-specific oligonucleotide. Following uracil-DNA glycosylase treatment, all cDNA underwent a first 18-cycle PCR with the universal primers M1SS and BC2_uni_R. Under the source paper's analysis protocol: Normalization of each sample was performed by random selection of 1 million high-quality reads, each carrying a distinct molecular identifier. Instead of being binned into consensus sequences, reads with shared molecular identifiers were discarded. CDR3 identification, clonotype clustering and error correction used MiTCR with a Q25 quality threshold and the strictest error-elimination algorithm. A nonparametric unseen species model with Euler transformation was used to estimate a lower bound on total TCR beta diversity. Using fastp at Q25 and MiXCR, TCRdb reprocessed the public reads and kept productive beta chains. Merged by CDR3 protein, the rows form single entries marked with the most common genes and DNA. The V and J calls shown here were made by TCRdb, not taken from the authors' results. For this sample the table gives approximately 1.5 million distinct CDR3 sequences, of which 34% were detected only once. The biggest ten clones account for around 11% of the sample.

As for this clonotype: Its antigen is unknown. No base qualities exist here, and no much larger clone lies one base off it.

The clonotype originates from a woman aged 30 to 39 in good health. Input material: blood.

The DNA sequence is given as TGTGCCAGCAGCTTGAGGGACAGGGTCGGCAATGAGCAGTTCTTC. Translated, it reads CASSLRDRVGNEQFF. The rearranged chain carries TRBV11-2 and TRBJ2-1, and TRBD1 aligns with 9 junction nucleotides. From its cysteine to its phenylalanine, the CDR3 spans 15 amino acids. The DNA shown is the 45-base CDR3, in frame from base 1. In the germline V gene, CDR1 corresponds to SGHAT and CDR2 to FQNNGV. The germline V and J ends show losses of 3 bases and 6 bases respectively, and no gene match explains 6 bases of the junction.